This TCR beta chain was obtained from a study of shared clonotypes between healthy human individuals. With respect to this clone: The antigen remains undetermined.

The method was immunoSEQ multiplex PCR; TCRdb's version includes in-frame clones alone and lacks a portion of them. Of around 1.4 million clones in the sample, approximately 98.5% were seen once. CDR3 size: 20 residues. Germline V gene lookup returns CDR1 SGHRS and CDR2 YFSETQ. Trimming cost V 0 bases and J 2 bases, with 21 bases left between them. Findings of the study overall: Clonotype sharing among donors was thought likely to change with sequencing depth. Sampling used blood alone; tissue repertoires probably differ.

The chain has TRBV5-1 and TRBJ2-6; TRBD2 might be the D (5 bases). This sequence was found in a man aged 25 to 40 in good health. Material: naive CD4+ T cells sorted from blood. Described subset: CD45RA+ positively selected. The CDR3 reads CASSLGVPIPERAGANVLTF. The CDR3 region has the DNA TGCGCCAGCAGCTTGGGTGTCCCCATCCCCGAGAGGGCTGGGGCCAACGTCCTGACTTTC.